The clone carrying this T cell receptor beta chain was seen many times. The antigen remains undetermined. The data were taken from a study of read filtering for tumor transcriptome and immune sequencing. Study-level background: Among patients, approximately 17 were male and 15 or so female, aged roughly 40 to 90 (mean approximately 71). IR-seq gave about 3.5 to 11 million TCR reads per sample; RNA-seq gave about 75 to 1,400. Overall study results and limits: Sorted CD138-negative bone marrow cells were not purified T cells. About 81.9% of IR-seq clonotypes had one read, totaling about 3.5% of reads; RNA-seq: roughly 76% and 46%.

Molecular barcoded adaptors covering alpha/delta and beta/gamma chains were used on roughly 400 ng RNA. TCRdb ran MiXCR on the reads and lists one entry per CDR3 protein. The sample shows 25,000 or so distinct CDR3 sequences, roughly 19% of them seen only once. The CDR3 spans 19 residues. Per the germline V gene, CDR1 is KGHDR and CDR2 is SFDVKD. V trimming: 3 bases; J trimming: 7 bases; junction bases outside the gene matches: 16. V and J are TRBV24-1 and TRBJ2-1; the match to TRBD2 covers 11 bases. This TCR derives from a donor aged 40 or older with multiple myeloma. The source material was a population of CD138-negative cells sorted from bone marrow. DNA for the CDR3: TGTGCCACCAGTGATGAGAACCCGGGGACTAGCGGAGCACGGAATGAGCAGTTCTTC. It is translated as CATSDENPGTSGARNEQFF.